This entry concerns a single T cell receptor beta chain. The data belong to a study of patients and donors after allogeneic stem cell transplantation. TCRdb recomputed calls from the RT-PCR reads with MiXCR, one row per CDR3 protein. The sample shows fewer than 180,000 distinct CDR3 sequences, over 30% of them seen only once. V was trimmed by 2 bases and J by 8 bases, leaving 10 bases between them. Germline V gene lookup returns CDR1 MDHEN and CDR2 SYDVKM. CDR3 length equals 13 residues. The sequence came from a human donor who was either an allogeneic HSCT recipient or a stem cell or donor lymphocyte infusion donor (not recorded which). It is not recorded whose cells these are; they may come from a transplant donor. Sequencing input: blood, either unsorted or a sorted T cell fraction (not recorded which). V is TRBV28 and J is TRBJ2-1, with D uncertain. CDR3 loop: CASSLVRGYEQFF. DNA for the CDR3: TGTGCCAGCAGTTTAGTACGCGGATATGAGCAGTTCTTC.